Sequencing of this T cell receptor beta chain was carried out in a study of human T cells and chemical hapten exposure. Overall study context: DPC 0.01% went on the upper back by patch test, with reading at 6 days. Points from the study as a whole: PT1 expanded TCR numbers tracked positively with patch test score. Alopecia in the donors means their immune response may deviate from healthy people's.

Individual cDNA molecules received unique molecular identifiers in the library. TCRdb independently ran MiXCR on the RACE reads; one entry per CDR3 protein. The sample shows about 120,000 distinct CDR3 sequences, around 15% of them seen only once. This clonotype was observed many times. Its antigen is unknown. This CDR3 contains 13 residues. CDR1 is MNHNY and CDR2 is SVGAGI in the germline V gene (reference sequence). Trimming took 6 bases from V and 6 from J; bases not matched to a gene: 4. Indicated time point: patch test 1, 2 weeks after DPC sensitization. Specified treatment: therapeutic diphenylcyclopropenone sensitization with weekly scalp DPC.

The sequence came from a man aged 18-30 years with alopecia areata. Some clones in this sample may be carry-over from other donors' samples. Material: whole blood, obtained in connection with sensitization to the hapten diphenylcyclopropenone (DPC). This chain uses TRBV6-6 with TRBJ2-7; TRBD2 agrees at 11 bases. CDR3 sequence (DNA): TGTGCCAGCAGCCCCGGGACTAGCGGCGAGCAGTACTTC. Translating gives CASSPGTSGEQYF.